Here is one T cell receptor (beta chain) with its context. Trimming shortened V by 1 base and J by 4 bases, and 14 bases separated the two germline ends. CDR3 length: 14 residues. Germline V gives CDR1 GTSNPN, CDR2 SVGIG (reference sequence). This record belongs to a study of shared clonotypes between healthy human individuals. As defined, naive CD8 cells were CD45RO-negative and positively selected for CCR7, with terminally differentiated effector memory CD45RA+ cells excluded. The authors ran the assay at deep level. Clones were sequenced by immunoSEQ multiplex PCR, and TCRdb holds only the in-frame ones, with some missing. Among over 2 million clones listed, just under 95% were seen once.

The sequence was obtained from a man aged 18-30 years in good health. The source material was naive CD8+ T cells sorted from blood. V gene TRBV30 combines with J gene TRBJ2-7; the D gene could be TRBD1 or TRBD2 (5 bases each). CDR3 protein: CAWSEVGVGYEQYF. The CDR3 region has the DNA TGTGCCTGGAGTGAGGTGGGGGTAGGGTACGAGCAGTACTTC.